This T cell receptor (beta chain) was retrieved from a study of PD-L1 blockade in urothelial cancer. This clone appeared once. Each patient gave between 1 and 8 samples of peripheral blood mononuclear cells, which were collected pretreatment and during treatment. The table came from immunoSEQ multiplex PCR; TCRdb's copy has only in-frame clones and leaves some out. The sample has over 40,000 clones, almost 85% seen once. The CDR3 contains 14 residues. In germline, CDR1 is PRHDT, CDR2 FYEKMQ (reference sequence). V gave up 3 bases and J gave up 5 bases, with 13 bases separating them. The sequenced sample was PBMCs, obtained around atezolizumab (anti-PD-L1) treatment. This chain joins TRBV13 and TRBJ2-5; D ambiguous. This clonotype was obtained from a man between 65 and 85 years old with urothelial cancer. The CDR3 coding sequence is TGTGCCAGCAGCTTGAATCCGGGTGTCGAGACCCAGTACTTC. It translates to CASSLNPGVETQYF.